The sequence of this T cell receptor (beta chain) was determined in a study of cytomegalovirus exposure and HLA in healthy donors. The PCR had 60 Vbeta and 13 Jbeta primers. Produced via immunoSEQ multiplex PCR; TCRdb's table is partial and in-frame only. The profile shows under 150,000 clones, over 75% of them singletons. With V trimmed by 5 bases and J by 4 bases, 8 bases remained unmatched. The CDR3 totals 16 residues. Germline CDR1 reads SEHNR; CDR2 reads FQNEAQ (reference sequence). The material sequenced was PBMCs. This TCR came from a woman younger than 30 in good health and CMV-seronegative. The chain recombines TRBV7-9 with TRBJ1-6; 7 positions match TRBD1. CDR3 residues: CASSVQGQIYNSPLHF. CDR3 nucleotides: TGTGCCAGCAGCGTACAGGGACAGATTTATAATTCACCCCTCCACTTT.